The clone carrying this T cell receptor beta chain showed up just a few times. What it recognizes is unknown. Data came from immunoSEQ multiplex PCR; TCRdb stores just in-frame clones and leaves some out. The table has around 97,000 clones, approximately 84% seen once; the top ten hold about 5.5%. The sample originates from a study of OX40 agonist ivuxolimab in advanced cancers. Study in general: One patient with hepatocellular carcinoma and two with cutaneous melanoma, three in all, had partial responses.

General study findings and limits: By week 6 at 0.1 to 3.0 mg/kg, blood CD4+ and CD8+ T cells had expanded clonally. Fewer expanded clones were found on average in CD4+ than in CD8+ T cells.

V lost 5 bases and J 2 bases, leaving 14 bases between the germline ends. Germline CDR1 reads LNHNV; CDR2 reads YYDKDF (reference sequence). The CDR3 sequence is 15 residues long. The chain couples TRBV15 to TRBJ2-3; D may correspond to TRBD1 or TRBD2 (5 bases each). Source: CD4+ or CD8+ T cells sorted from blood, taken in a trial of the OX40 agonist ivuxolimab. The clonotype originates from an adult with an advanced solid tumor such as melanoma, head and neck, liver or kidney cancer. CDR3 sequence: CATSGGPEVTDTQYF. DNA of the CDR3: TGTGCCACCAGCGGGGGACCCGAGGTCACAGATACGCAGTATTTT.